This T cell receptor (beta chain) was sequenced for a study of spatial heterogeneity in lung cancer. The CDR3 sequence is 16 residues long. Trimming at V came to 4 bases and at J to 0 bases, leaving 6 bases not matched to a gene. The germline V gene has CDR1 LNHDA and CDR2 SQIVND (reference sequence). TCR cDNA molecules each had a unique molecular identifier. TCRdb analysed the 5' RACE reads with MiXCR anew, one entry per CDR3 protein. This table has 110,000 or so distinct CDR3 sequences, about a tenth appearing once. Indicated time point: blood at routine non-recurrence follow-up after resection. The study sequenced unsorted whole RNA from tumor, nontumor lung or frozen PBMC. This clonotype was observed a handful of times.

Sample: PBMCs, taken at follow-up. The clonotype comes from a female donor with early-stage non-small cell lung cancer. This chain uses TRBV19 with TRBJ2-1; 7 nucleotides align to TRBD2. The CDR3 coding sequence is TGTGCCAGTAGTACCCTTCGCGGGAGCTCCTACAATGAGCAGTTCTTC. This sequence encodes CASSTLRGSSYNEQFF.